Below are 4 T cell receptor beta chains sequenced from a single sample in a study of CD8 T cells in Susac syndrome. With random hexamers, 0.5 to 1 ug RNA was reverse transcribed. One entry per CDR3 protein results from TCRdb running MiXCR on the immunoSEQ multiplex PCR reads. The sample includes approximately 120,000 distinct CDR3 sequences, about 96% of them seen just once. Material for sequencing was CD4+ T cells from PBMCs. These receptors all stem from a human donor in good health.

The CDR3 nucleotides read TGTGCCAGCAGCCGCGACAGGGATGTTCAGCCCCAGCATTTT. Protein sequence: CASSRDRDVQPQHF. V is TRBV28 and J is TRBJ1-5; 7 bases are a match to TRBD1. V gave up 6 bases and J gave up 6 bases; unmatched junction bases: 8. Germline CDR1 MDHEN, CDR2 SYDVKM. The CDR3 runs to 14 residues.

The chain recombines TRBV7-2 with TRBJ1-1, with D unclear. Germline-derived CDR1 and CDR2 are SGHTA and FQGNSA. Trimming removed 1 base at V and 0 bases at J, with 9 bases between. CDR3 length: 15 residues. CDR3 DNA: TGTGCCAGCAGCTTAGGGGCCTCGATGAACACTGAAGCTTTCTTT. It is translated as CASSLGASMNTEAFF.

The CDR3 loop reads CASSVGLAVNNEQFF. CDR3 sequence (DNA): TGTGCCAGCAGCGTTGGCCTAGCGGTAAACAATGAGCAGTTCTTC. This chain connects TRBV9 to TRBJ2-1; 7 nucleotides align to TRBD2. Trimming at V came to 2 bases and at J to 5 bases, leaving 7 bases not matched to a gene. The CDR3 sequence is 15 residues long. The germline V gene has CDR1 SGDLS and CDR2 YYNGEE.

The CDR3 loop reads CAISYNSGANVLTF. CDR3 in DNA: TGTGCCATCAGCTACAACTCTGGGGCCAACGTCCTGACTTTC. V gene TRBV10-3 combines with J gene TRBJ2-6; D ambiguous. Germline loops: CDR1 ENHRY, CDR2 SYGVKD. V lost 6 bases to trimming and J lost 0 bases, with 6 bases between them. The CDR3 extends over 14 amino acids.